The 27 T cell receptor beta chains presented below share a single source sample, sequenced in a study of T cells expressing NK-cell markers. TCRdb re-analyzed the 5' RACE reads; it lists each CDR3 protein once, without DNA. This table holds a few hundred thousand distinct CDR3 sequences. Specimen: blood T cells: a sorted CD56 or NKG2C T cell subset, CD4+ or CD8+ T cells, or bulk PBMC T cells (not recorded which). The receptor source for this set is a woman between 45 and 60 years old in good health.

The chain uses TRBV5-1 and TRBJ2-5; TCRdb reports TRBD2, a call that lacks DNA to check it against. Germline V CDR1 and CDR2: SGHRS, YFSETQ. This CDR3 spans 17 amino acids. The CDR3: CASSWGTSGRWQETQYF.

CDR3 sequence reads: CASSSTGSEEAFF. J is TRBJ1-1 and V is TRBV7-9. The germline CDR1 and CDR2 sequences are SEHNR and FQNEAQ (reference sequence). This CDR3 is 13 amino acids long.

The chain's CDR3 is CSADRTSGRVLSNEQFF. V and J are TRBV20-1 and TRBJ2-1; TCRdb outputs TRBD2, but without DNA this stays unchecked. Germline CDR1 reads DFQATT; CDR2 reads SNEGSKA (reference sequence). The CDR3 is 17 amino acids.

The rearrangement uses TRBV3-1 and TRBJ1-1. CDR1 and CDR2 from the germline V gene are LGHDT and YNNKEL (reference sequence). This CDR3 region has 15 residues. CDR3 in amino acids: CASSHHGRVGTEAFF.

The chain is built from TRBV12-3 or TRBV12-4 and TRBJ1-4; the TCRdb call, TRBD1, lacks DNA for checking. The CDR3 is 14 amino acids. The CDR3 region is CASTLGGAYEKLFF.

This chain's CDR3 is CASSSPTDSQETQYF. The chain couples TRBV11-3 to TRBJ2-5; the TCRdb call, TRBD1, lacks DNA for checking. The germline V gene encodes CDR1 SGHNT and CDR2 YENEEA. CDR3 length: 15 amino acids. The variable domain in full, completed from reference TRBV11-3 and TRBJ2-5, reads EAGVVQSPRYKIIEKKQPVAFWCNPISGHNTLYWYLQNLGQGPELLIRYENEEAVDDSQLPKDRFSAERLKGVDSTLKIQPAELGDSAVYLCASSSPTDSQETQYFGPGTRLLVL.

The chain links TRBV12-3 or TRBV12-4 to TRBJ2-1; TCRdb picks TRBD1, but there is no DNA to check that call. There are 17 residues in the CDR3. The CDR3: CASSTPGQGPQGGEQFF.

V gene TRBV12-3 or TRBV12-4 combines with J gene TRBJ1-1; TCRdb returns TRBD1, unconfirmable since there is no DNA. The CDR3 is 14 residues long. This CDR3 reads CASSLGTANTEAFF.

The J gene is TRBJ1-1, the V gene TRBV12-3 or TRBV12-4. The CDR3 covers 14 residues. The CDR3 sequence is CASSFTDRNTEAFF.

The rearrangement uses TRBV20-1 and TRBJ2-7; there is no DNA to check the TCRdb D call of TRBD2. The germline gives CDR1 DFQATT, CDR2 SNEGSKA (reference sequence). The CDR3 has 13 amino acids. CDR3 sequence: CSAPSGSSYEQYF.

V gene TRBV20-1 combines with J gene TRBJ2-1; TCRdb returns TRBD1, unconfirmable since there is no DNA. Germline lookup yields CDR1 DFQATT and CDR2 SNEGSKA (reference sequence). There are 16 residues in the CDR3. The CDR3 sequence: CSARDRRAGPSDEQFF.

The rearrangement links TRBV15 to TRBJ2-7; TCRdb picks TRBD2, but there is no DNA to check that call. This CDR3 comprises 14 residues. Germline V gene lookup returns CDR1 LNHNV and CDR2 YYDKDF (reference sequence). The CDR3 sequence is CATSRGTKDYEQYF.

The chain combines TRBV12-3 or TRBV12-4 with TRBJ2-7; absent DNA, TCRdb's TRBD2 call cannot be checked. The CDR3 contains 12 residues. The CDR3 spells CASRLSGGEQYF.

The V gene is TRBV5-6, the J gene TRBJ2-1; the TCRdb call, TRBD1, lacks DNA for checking. The CDR3 is made up of 15 amino acids. CDR1 is SGHDT, CDR2 YYEEEE, per germline. The CDR3 here is CASSFGGWTGNEQFF.

This chain uses TRBV28 with TRBJ2-2; as DNA is missing, the TRBD2 call by TCRdb cannot be tested. The CDR3 covers 16 residues. Germline CDR1 reads MDHEN; CDR2 reads SYDVKM. The CDR3 sequence is CATLAGGTLNTGELFF.

This chain joins TRBV30 and TRBJ1-1; TCRdb indicates TRBD1, and absent DNA this call remains unverified. The CDR3 spans 14 residues. Germline CDR1 and CDR2: GTSNPN and SVGIG (reference sequence). CDR3 loop: CAWSDGGGNTEAFF.

The gene calls are TRBV12-5 and TRBJ2-2; TCRdb proposes TRBD1, but this gene call is untestable without DNA. The CDR3 is 17 amino acids. CDR1 and CDR2 from the germline V gene are LGHNT and FRNRAP. CDR3 sequence: CASGLVVTGGYTGELFF.

The CDR3: CASSLTGRGNQPQHF. This chain uses TRBV11-2 with TRBJ1-5; the TCRdb call, TRBD1, lacks DNA for checking. This CDR3 spans 15 amino acids. Germline CDR1 SGHAT, CDR2 FQNNGV.

This chain joins TRBV20-1 and TRBJ2-1; TCRdb designates TRBD1, a call that cannot be tested without DNA. CDR1 is DFQATT and CDR2 is SNEGSKA in the germline V gene (reference sequence). The CDR3 length is 15 residues. Here the CDR3 reads CSTRGGASSYNEQFF.

This chain connects TRBV3-1 to TRBJ2-1; TCRdb lists TRBD2, though no DNA is available to test this call. The length of the CDR3 is 22 residues. Germline lookup yields CDR1 LGHDT and CDR2 YNNKEL (reference sequence). The CDR3 is CASSQEWKWGLAGRSSYNEQFF.

The genes are TRBV7-9 and TRBJ2-1; the TRBD1 assignment by TCRdb is unverifiable without DNA. The germline V gene has CDR1 SEHNR and CDR2 FQNEAQ (reference sequence). The CDR3 covers 16 residues. CDR3: CASSLGGRSLYNEQFF.

This chain joins TRBV4-1 and TRBJ1-1; there is no DNA to check the TCRdb D call of TRBD1. This CDR3 contains 13 residues. Germline V lookup: CDR1 MGHRA, CDR2 YSYEKL. CDR3 in amino acids: CASSQQWGTEAFF.

Here the CDR3 reads CASSLRLEQTQYF. The chain is built from TRBV5-1 and TRBJ2-5; TCRdb lists TRBD2, though no DNA is available to test this call. The CDR3 consists of 13 residues. Germline V gene sequence: CDR1 SGHRS, CDR2 YFSETQ.

The chain links TRBV7-6 to TRBJ2-3; no DNA is available, so the TRBD1 call from TCRdb remains unchecked. This CDR3 contains 15 residues. Per the germline V gene, CDR1 is SGHVS and CDR2 is FNYEAQ. The CDR3 loop reads CASSPAGQGTDTQYF.

The V call is TRBV19, the J call TRBJ1-3; TCRdb proposes TRBD1, but this gene call is untestable without DNA. The CDR3 spans 15 residues. Per the germline V gene, CDR1 is LNHDA and CDR2 is SQIVND (reference sequence). The CDR3 protein is CASSPLGTVGNTIYF. The variable domain in full, completed from reference TRBV19 and TRBJ1-3, reads DGGITQSPKYLFRKEGQNVTLSCEQNLNHDAMYWYRQDPGQGLRLIYYSQIVNDFQKGDIAEGYSVSREKKESFPLTVTSAQKNPTAFYLCASSPLGTVGNTIYFGEGSWLTVV.

The CDR3 is CASSLARTGAYNEQFF. V and J are TRBV12-3 or TRBV12-4 and TRBJ2-1; absent DNA, TCRdb's TRBD1 call cannot be checked. The CDR3 totals 16 residues.

The chain has TRBV12-5 and TRBJ2-7; lacking DNA, the TRBD2 call made by TCRdb goes unchecked. Germline V gene lookup returns CDR1 LGHNT and CDR2 FRNRAP. The CDR3 length is 18 residues. The CDR3: CASGLSGTSGRAFYEQYF.